The 7 T cell receptor beta chains in this list originate from one sample, sequenced in a study of yellow fever vaccine responses in identical twins. MiXCR, run by TCRdb on the RT-PCR reads, gives a single entry per CDR3 protein. The sample lists a few hundred distinct CDR3 sequences; 70% to 85% were seen once. The sample consisted of T cells from blood (PBMCs), unsorted or a sorted subset (not recorded which), taken before or after yellow fever vaccination (not recorded which). The receptors stem from a female donor who received the yellow fever vaccine.

The genes are TRBV9 and TRBJ2-3, with D possibly being TRBD1 (7 bases). The V gene lost 4 bases and the J gene lost 4 bases, with 13 bases spanning the gap. CDR1 SGDLS and CDR2 YYNGEE come from the germline V gene. The CDR3 consists of 14 residues. In nucleotides, the CDR3 is TGTGCCAGCAGCCCCCCCAGGGGGGCAGATACGCAGTATTTT. It translates to CASSPPRGADTQYF.

CDR3 coding DNA: TGTGCCTGGAGTAGCAACCTTCCCTACGGGGGCTACACCTTC. It yields the protein CAWSSNLPYGGYTF. V is TRBV30 and J is TRBJ1-2; D unclear. The CDR3 extends over 14 amino acids. Trimming removed 2 bases at V and 8 bases at J, with 18 bases between. Germline values: CDR1 GTSNPN, CDR2 SVGIG (reference sequence).

CDR3 in DNA: TGTGCCAGCAGTGCCCACCTGAACACTGAAGCTTTCTTT. Translated, it gives CASSAHLNTEAFF. The V gene is TRBV25-1, the J gene TRBJ1-1; D unclear. This CDR3 is built from 13 residues. Germline V gene lookup returns CDR1 MGHDK and CDR2 SYGVNS. V dropped 4 bases and J dropped 0 bases, with 6 bases sitting between them.

The rearrangement joins TRBV7-6 to TRBJ2-3; the D gene is possibly TRBD1 (6 bases). The germline CDR1 and CDR2 sequences are SGHVS and FNYEAQ. V shed 5 bases and J shed 4 bases, with 25 bases lying between them. The CDR3 is 18 residues long. The CDR3 reads CASSERRQEATRADTQYF. The CDR3 nucleotides read TGTGCCAGCAGCGAGCGGAGACAGGAGGCCACTAGGGCAGATACGCAGTATTTT. The full variable domain, completed using reference TRBV7-6 and TRBJ2-3, is GAGVSQSPRYKVTKRGQDVALRCDPISGHVSLYWYRQALGQGPEFLTYFNYEAQQDKSGLPNDRFSAERPEGSISTLTIQRTEQRDSAMYRCASSERRQEATRADTQYFGPGTRLTVL.

V usage is TRBV6-5 and J usage is TRBJ2-3; 9 nucleotides agree with TRBD1. CDR3 length: 16 residues. The germline V gene has CDR1 MNHEY and CDR2 SVGAGI. With 4 bases clipped from V and 4 bases from J, the junction kept 9 bases outside the gene matches. The CDR3 sequence is CASSSHRGLIADTQYF. CDR3 sequence (DNA): TGTGCCAGCAGTTCTCACAGGGGGCTCATAGCAGATACGCAGTATTTT.

The CDR3 DNA follows: TGCGCCAGCAGCCAAGGGACTAGCGGGGGGATGAATGAGCAGTTCTTC. Its translation: CASSQGTSGGMNEQFF. The V gene is TRBV4-1, the J gene TRBJ2-1, with 14 bases identical to TRBD2. Germline V CDR1 and CDR2: MGHRA, YSYEKL. The CDR3 consists of 16 residues. The ends lost 1 base at V and 7 bases at J; junction bases unmatched: 3.

The gene calls are TRBV4-1 and TRBJ2-1; 9 bases match TRBD1. There are 13 residues in the CDR3. V lost 6 bases and J lost 10; bases outside the gene matches: 7. CDR1 is MGHRA and CDR2 is YSYEKL in the germline V gene. The CDR3 DNA reads as TGCGCCAGCAGGGGACAGGGAAGGGACGAGCAGTTCTTC. It codes for CASRGQGRDEQFF.